This paragraph reports one T cell receptor (beta chain). The target antigen is unknown. The sample belongs to a study of neoadjuvant nivolumab and ipilimumab in lung cancer. Findings and caveats of the study: Pretherapy blood TCR richness correlated positively with resected tumor richness.

CDR1 is KGHSH and CDR2 is LQKENI in the germline V gene. The CDR3 spans 15 residues. Trimming stripped 6 bases from V and 6 bases from J, with 21 bases between. The table came from immunoSEQ multiplex PCR; TCRdb's copy has only in-frame clones and leaves some out. The sample yields approximately 17,000 clones, approximately 76% seen once. The input for sequencing was tumor tissue, taken after neoadjuvant nivolumab, alone or with ipilimumab, at or shortly before surgery. The chain uses TRBV18 and TRBJ2-7; a possible D gene is TRBD2 (5 bases). This TCR came from an adult with non-small cell lung cancer. The DNA for the CDR3 is TGTGCCAGCTCCCCCTGGTCGAGGGCAGAGGGCGAGCAGTACTTC. It codes for CASSPWSRAEGEQYF.